A single sample is the source of the 32 T cell receptor beta chains below, sequenced in a study of T cells in Graves' hyperthyroidism and ophthalmopathy. Amplification of TCR beta CDR3 regions used RNA as the template. The HTBI primer set drove a first-round RT-PCR of the TCR CDR3. From the multiplex PCR reads, TCRdb called clonotypes with MiXCR, one entry per CDR3 protein. This table holds roughly 640,000 distinct CDR3 sequences, roughly a sixth found once. Material: blood. The receptors were sampled from a woman in her thirties or forties with Graves' ophthalmopathy.

The sample holds many counts of this clonotype. For the CDR3, the DNA is TGTGCCAGCAGCTTTACGGACACCAGAATGAGGAGCTCCTACGAGCAGTACTTC. This translates into CASSFTDTRMRSSYEQYF. The chain uses TRBV5-5 and TRBJ2-7; tentative D call: TRBD1 (5 bases). The germline gives CDR1 SGHKS, CDR2 YYEKEE (reference sequence). The germline V and J ends were trimmed by 2 bases and 0 bases, with 21 bases remaining between them. The CDR3 is made up of 18 amino acids.

In this sample, this clonotype turned up a few times. The CDR3 DNA follows: TGTGCCAGCAGCTCCCGGGACAGGGCAGGCGGGGAGCTGTTTTTT. Translation: CASSSRDRAGGELFF. The V and J genes are TRBV7-9 and TRBJ2-2; TRBD1 matches at 9 bases. V was pared by 4 bases and J by 7 bases, with 7 bases of the junction left unmatched. CDR3 length: 15 amino acids. CDR1 is SEHNR, CDR2 FQNEAQ, per germline (reference sequence).

This clonotype was seen ten or more times. V usage is TRBV2 and J usage is TRBJ2-1; D perhaps matches TRBD2 (6 bases). Germline CDR1 SNHLY, CDR2 FYNNEI. The CDR3 is 15 residues long. The V and J ends lost 4 bases and 0 bases respectively, with 10 bases between them. The chain's CDR3 is CASSAETSSYNEQFF. DNA for the CDR3: TGTGCCAGCAGTGCGGAGACTAGCTCCTACAATGAGCAGTTCTTC. Full variable domain (missing parts from reference TRBV2 and TRBJ2-1): EPEVTQTPSHQVTQMGQEVILRCVPISNHLYFYWYRQILGQKVEFLVSFYNNEISEKSEIFDDQFSVERPDGSNFTLKIRSTKLEDSAMYFCASSAETSSYNEQFFGPGTRLTVL.

This chain connects TRBV9 to TRBJ1-6, with D tentatively TRBD1 (6 bases). The V and J ends lost 4 bases and 7 bases respectively, with 12 bases between them. This CDR3 is 14 amino acids long. In germline, CDR1 is SGDLS, CDR2 YYNGEE. Here the CDR3 reads CASSSRQANSPLHF. CDR3 sequence (DNA): TGTGCCAGCAGCTCAAGACAGGCCAATTCACCCCTCCACTTT.

This clonotype has only a few counts. The rearrangement joins TRBV6-1 to TRBJ1-2; 8 bases map to TRBD1. Per germline, CDR1 MNHNS and CDR2 SASEGT. The CDR3 contains 14 residues. With 1 base clipped from V and 5 bases from J, the junction kept 3 bases outside the gene matches. The CDR3 here is CASSEGQGTYGYTF. CDR3 sequence (DNA): TGTGCCAGCAGTGAAGGACAGGGGACTTATGGCTACACCTTC.

This clonotype was counted at least ten times. The chain joins TRBV11-2 to TRBJ1-4; the D is unclear. The CDR3 covers 16 residues. V was pared by 1 base and J by 0 bases, with 9 bases between. Per the germline V gene, CDR1 is SGHAT and CDR2 is FQNNGV. This chain's CDR3 is CASSLVAGTTNEKLFF. The CDR3 nucleotides read TGTGCCAGCAGCTTAGTGGCCGGGACAACTAATGAAAAACTGTTTTTT.

This chain joins TRBV29-1 and TRBJ2-5, with a tentative D call TRBD1 (6 bases). The germline V gene encodes CDR1 SQVTM and CDR2 ANQGSEA. The CDR3 is 13 residues long. Trimming cost V 4 bases and J 0 bases, with 9 bases left between them. CDR3 sequence (DNA): TGCAGCGTTGGGACAGCGTACCAAGAGACCCAGTACTTC. This translates into CSVGTAYQETQYF.

The chain combines TRBV29-1 with TRBJ1-3; 7 nucleotides match TRBD1. The V gene's germline CDR1 is SQVTM and CDR2 ANQGSEA. V was clipped by 3 bases and J by 4 bases; unmatched bases: 9. This CDR3 is built from 15 residues. The chain's CDR3 is CSVDAYEGAGNTIYF. The DNA of the CDR3 is TGCAGCGTTGACGCCTACGAGGGGGCAGGAAACACCATATATTTT.

The V call is TRBV7-9, the J call TRBJ1-5, with 8 nucleotides matching TRBD1. Looked up from germline, CDR1 is SEHNR and CDR2 is FQNEAQ (reference sequence). CDR3 length: 16 amino acids. The V segment lost 1 base and the J segment 4 bases; nucleotides outside the gene matches: 6. The CDR3 is CASSLGETGGNQPQHF. Written as DNA, the CDR3 is TGTGCCAGCAGCTTAGGCGAAACAGGGGGGAATCAGCCCCAGCATTTT.

A remark on this clonotype: A much larger clone differs from this one at a single base, so this may be a read error. The rearrangement links TRBV20-1 to TRBJ1-6; unclear D gene. The germline V and J ends were trimmed by 3 bases and 11 bases, with 17 bases remaining between them. CDR1 and CDR2 (germline): DFQATT, SNEGSKA (reference sequence). The CDR3 loop spans 14 amino acids. CDR3: CSARAARIHPPLHF. The CDR3 coding sequence is TGCAGTGCTAGGGCGGCTAGGATCCATCCACCCCTCCACTTT.

Many counts were recorded for this clonotype. The chain couples TRBV11-2 to TRBJ2-7, with 10 bases identical to TRBD2. The germline V gene encodes CDR1 SGHAT and CDR2 FQNNGV. V trimming: 5 bases; J trimming: 1 base; junction bases outside the gene matches: 5. The CDR3 sequence is 15 residues long. CDR3: CASSPPGLASYEQYF. The CDR3 region has the DNA TGTGCCAGCAGCCCCCCGGGACTAGCGTCCTACGAGCAGTACTTC.

Only a few counts were recorded for this clonotype. This rearrangement joins TRBV28 to TRBJ2-7; D possibly matches TRBD1 or TRBD2 (6 bases each). CDR3 size: 13 residues. Trimming removed 5 bases from V and 4 bases from J, with 12 bases in between. Germline V lookup: CDR1 MDHEN, CDR2 SYDVKM. CDR3 loop: CASSPRGRYEQYF. In DNA form, the CDR3 reads TGTGCCAGCAGTCCAAGGGGGAGGTACGAGCAGTACTTC.

With regard to this clonotype: A much larger clone lies one base from this, so it may be a read error. The chain uses TRBV20-1 and TRBJ2-3; 13 positions match TRBD2. The trim removed 2 bases at V and 6 bases at J, leaving 17 bases unmatched. The V gene's germline CDR1 is DFQATT and CDR2 SNEGSKA (reference sequence). This CDR3 has 19 amino acids. CDR3 nucleotide sequence: TGCAGTGCTAGAAGACAGGGTCAACTAGCGGGAGGGCCAGCTGATACGCAGTATTTT. Translating gives CSARRQGQLAGGPADTQYF.

On this clonotype: This may be a read error, as it is one base from a much larger clone. The CDR3 region is CTSSLTLRPDEQYF. Here the CDR3 DNA reads TGTACCAGCAGTTTAACCCTTCGACCGGACGAGCAGTACTTC. This sequence joins TRBV12-3 or TRBV12-4 and TRBJ2-7; unclear D gene. The CDR3 contains 14 residues.

This clonotype was seen ten or more times. The chain links TRBV20-1 to TRBJ2-5, with D perhaps TRBD1 (5 bases). The CDR3 is 13 amino acids. The V end was cut by 6 bases, the J end by 5 bases, with 16 bases between. CDR1 is DFQATT, CDR2 SNEGSKA, per germline (reference sequence). The CDR3 is CSAALGATETQYF. CDR3 nucleotides: TGCAGTGCAGCCCTAGGGGCGACGGAGACCCAGTACTTC.

This chain joins TRBV27 and TRBJ2-3, with D unclear. CDR1 and CDR2 from the germline V gene are MNHEY and SMNVEV (reference sequence). The CDR3 totals 16 residues. The V end lost 0 bases, the J end lost 4 bases, and 14 bases lay between the germline ends. The DNA for the CDR3 is TGTGCCAGCAGTTTATCGAAGGGCCGCACGTCAGATACGCAGTATTTT. Protein product: CASSLSKGRTSDTQYF.

This CDR3 reads CASSFGLGGNQPQHF. DNA of the CDR3: TGTGCCAGCAGCTTTGGTCTCGGGGGCAATCAGCCCCAGCATTTT. The chain carries TRBV7-9 and TRBJ1-5, with D hard to call. CDR3 length equals 15 residues. Germline values: CDR1 SEHNR, CDR2 FQNEAQ (reference sequence). V dropped 3 bases and J dropped 2 bases, with 11 bases sitting between them.

In its sample, this clonotype was seen a few times. The chain employs TRBV7-9 and TRBJ2-6, with D hard to call. CDR3 length equals 15 residues. Germline lookup yields CDR1 SEHNR and CDR2 FQNEAQ (reference sequence). Trimming removed 5 bases at V and 0 bases at J, with 8 bases between. This CDR3 reads CASSHEFSGANVLTF. The CDR3 DNA sequence: TGTGCCAGCAGCCATGAGTTCTCTGGGGCCAACGTCCTGACTTTC.

CDR3 DNA: TGCGCCAGCAGCGTGGACGGCCCTTCCTACAATGAGCAGTTCTTC. Encoded protein: CASSVDGPSYNEQFF. The chain has TRBV5-1 and TRBJ2-1; D is unclear. The CDR3 is 15 residues long. V lost 4 bases to trimming and J lost 1 base, with 12 bases between them. CDR1 SGHRS and CDR2 YFSETQ come from the germline V gene.

This clonotype appeared a few times. The chain has TRBV6-9 and TRBJ1-4; D might be TRBD1 (6 bases). This CDR3 is 15 amino acids long. Trimming shortened V by 4 bases and J by 8 bases, and 17 bases separated the two germline ends. Per germline, CDR1 MNHGY and CDR2 SVAAGI. The CDR3 coding sequence is TGTGCCAGCAGTTCATCAGGGGCGGTAGGAGAAAAACTGTTTTTT. Translation: CASSSSGAVGEKLFF.

This clonotype was observed many times. The genes are TRBV7-6 and TRBJ2-3, with D maybe TRBD2 (6 bases). Germline V gene sequence: CDR1 SGHVS, CDR2 FNYEAQ. This CDR3 region has 16 residues. Trimming cost V 0 bases and J 0 bases, with 10 bases left between them. Here the CDR3 reads CASSLAPAGSTDTQYF. CDR3 in DNA: TGTGCCAGCAGCTTAGCGCCCGCGGGAAGCACAGATACGCAGTATTTT.

There are many counts of this clonotype. The CDR3 here is CASRFSSGNTGELFF. The CDR3 nucleotides read TGTGCCAGCAGGTTCTCTAGCGGTAACACCGGGGAGCTGTTTTTT. The V call is TRBV2, the J call TRBJ2-2; 7 nucleotides agree with TRBD2. Germline loops: CDR1 SNHLY, CDR2 FYNNEI. This CDR3 is built from 15 residues. V gave up 6 bases and J gave up 2 bases; unmatched junction bases: 6.

This clonotype was counted many times. The genes are TRBV3-1 and TRBJ2-2, with D uncertain. The CDR3 has 16 amino acids. Looked up from germline, CDR1 is LGHDT and CDR2 is YNNKEL (reference sequence). Trimming left V 2 bases short and J 0 bases short, with 10 bases between. Here the CDR3 DNA reads TGTGCCAGCAGCCAAAATACTCAAACGAACACCGGGGAGCTGTTTTTT. Protein: CASSQNTQTNTGELFF. The full variable domain, completed using reference TRBV3-1 and TRBJ2-2, is DTAVSQTPKYLVTQMGNDKSIKCEQNLGHDTMYWYKQDSKKFLKIMFSYNNKELIINETVPNRFSPKSPDKAHLNLHINSLELGDSAVYFCASSQNTQTNTGELFFGEGSRLTVL.

The genes are TRBV4-1 and TRBJ1-5, with 8 nucleotides matching TRBD1. The CDR3 totals 20 residues. The trim removed 1 base at V and 1 base at J, leaving 15 bases unmatched. Germline-derived CDR1 and CDR2 are MGHRA and YSYEKL. CDR3 residues: CASSQVVDRELGDSNQPQHF. The CDR3, as DNA: TGCGCCAGCAGCCAAGTTGTGGACAGGGAATTAGGTGACAGCAATCAGCCCCAGCATTTT.

The rearrangement links TRBV7-9 to TRBJ2-7; 8 nucleotides match TRBD1. Per the germline V gene, CDR1 is SEHNR and CDR2 is FQNEAQ (reference sequence). The V gene end was trimmed by 5 bases and the J gene end by 3 bases; junction bases not matched to a gene: 6. CDR3 length: 14 residues. CDR3 sequence: CASSQGQVDYEQYF. CDR3 coding DNA: TGTGCCAGCAGCCAGGGACAGGTTGACTACGAGCAGTACTTC.

This clonotype was found many times. The V and J genes are TRBV6-1 and TRBJ2-5; 10 nucleotides align to TRBD1. V was clipped by 6 bases and J by 1 base; unmatched bases: 8. CDR1 MNHNS and CDR2 SASEGT come from the germline V gene. The CDR3 has 16 amino acids. Written as DNA, the CDR3 is TGTGCCAGCAGCGTTCAGGGACAGGGGAGCCAAGAGACCCAGTACTTC. Its translation is CASSVQGQGSQETQYF.

The table lists this clonotype with a few counts. The chain carries TRBV20-1 and TRBJ1-2; no definite D call. The V and J ends lost 2 bases and 6 bases respectively, with 19 bases between them. The CDR3 sequence is 15 residues long. CDR1 and CDR2 (germline): DFQATT, SNEGSKA (reference sequence). CDR3 nucleotide sequence: TGCAGTGCTAGACGGTCCGGGTTGGAAGGTCATGGCTACACCTTC. Protein sequence: CSARRSGLEGHGYTF.

CDR3 amino acids: CSTRRDALNSPLHF. The CDR3 coding sequence is TGTTCCACTCGCCGGGACGCCTTGAATTCACCCCTCCACTTT. The chain uses TRBV6-2 or TRBV6-3 and TRBJ1-6, with D perhaps matching TRBD1 (5 bases). CDR3 length: 14 amino acids. Germline loops: CDR1 MNHEY, CDR2 SVGEGT.

This clonotype was picked up many times. This chain joins TRBV12-3 or TRBV12-4 and TRBJ2-2; TRBD2 matches 14 bases. V gave up 4 bases and J gave up 5 bases; unmatched junction bases: 6. CDR3 length: 17 amino acids. CDR3 in DNA: TGTGCCAGCAGTTCACCGGGACTAGCGGGAGCGACCGGGGAGCTGTTTTTT. The encoded protein is CASSSPGLAGATGELFF.

The sample holds a few counts of this clonotype. The chain joins TRBV5-1 to TRBJ2-7; 8 bases agree with TRBD1. The CDR3 covers 14 residues. The junction had 9 bases not matched to a gene; V was cut back by 4 bases and J by 6 bases. The germline CDR1 and CDR2 sequences are SGHRS and YFSETQ. CDR3 residues: CASSPDRVRFEQYF. The CDR3 DNA reads TGCGCCAGCAGCCCGGACAGGGTGCGGTTCGAGCAGTACTTC. Full variable domain (remainder filled in from reference TRBV5-1 and TRBJ2-7): KAGVTQTPRYLIKTRGQQVTLSCSPISGHRSVSWYQQTPGQGLQFLFEYFSETQRNKGNFPGRFSGRQFSNSRSEMNVSTLELGDSALYLCASSPDRVRFEQYFGPGTRLTVT.

This clonotype occurred many times. The rearrangement joins TRBV29-1 to TRBJ2-3; D perhaps matches TRBD2 (7 bases). V was trimmed by 8 bases and J by 5 bases, leaving 11 bases between them. The CDR3 has 11 residues. CDR1 is SQVTM and CDR2 is ANQGSEA in the germline V gene. In DNA, the CDR3 is TGCAGCCTAGGGGGGGTAGATACGCAGTATTTT. Translation: CSLGGVDTQYF.

This clonotype was counted between two and nine times. This chain joins TRBV3-1 and TRBJ2-2; D not resolved. Germline lookup yields CDR1 LGHDT and CDR2 YNNKEL (reference sequence). Trimming removed 5 bases from V and 12 bases from J, with 16 bases in between. This CDR3 is built from 13 residues. In DNA, the CDR3 is TGTGCCAGCAGCTTTGGCCCCACGCGACAGCTGTTTTTT. The encoded protein is CASSFGPTRQLFF.